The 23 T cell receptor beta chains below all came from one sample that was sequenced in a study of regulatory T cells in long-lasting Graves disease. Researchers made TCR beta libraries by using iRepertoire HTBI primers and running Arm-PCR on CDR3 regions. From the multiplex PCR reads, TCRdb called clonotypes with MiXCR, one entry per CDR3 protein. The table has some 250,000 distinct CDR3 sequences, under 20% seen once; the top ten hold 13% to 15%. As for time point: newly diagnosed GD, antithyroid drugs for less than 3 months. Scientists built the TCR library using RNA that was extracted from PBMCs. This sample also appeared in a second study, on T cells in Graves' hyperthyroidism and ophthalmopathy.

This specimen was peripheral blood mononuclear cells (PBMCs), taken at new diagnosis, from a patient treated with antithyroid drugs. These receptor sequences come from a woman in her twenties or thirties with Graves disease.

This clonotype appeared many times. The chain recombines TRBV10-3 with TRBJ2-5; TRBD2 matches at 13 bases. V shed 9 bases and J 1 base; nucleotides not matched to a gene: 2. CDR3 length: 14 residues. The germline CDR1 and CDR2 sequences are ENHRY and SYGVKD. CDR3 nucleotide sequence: TGTGCCATAGGGACTAGCGGGGTCCAAGAGACCCAGTACTTC. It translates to CAIGTSGVQETQYF.

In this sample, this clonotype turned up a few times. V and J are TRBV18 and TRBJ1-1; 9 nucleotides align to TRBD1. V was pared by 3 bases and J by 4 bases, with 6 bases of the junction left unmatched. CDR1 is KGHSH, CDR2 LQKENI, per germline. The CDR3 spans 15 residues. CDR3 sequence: CASSPWTGESTEAFF. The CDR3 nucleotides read TGTGCCAGCTCACCTTGGACAGGGGAGAGCACTGAAGCTTTCTTT. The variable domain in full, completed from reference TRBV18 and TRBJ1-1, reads NAGVMQNPRHLVRRRGQEARLRCSPMKGHSHVYWYRQLPEEGLKFMVYLQKENIIDESGMPKERFSAEFPKEGPSILRIQQVVRGDSAAYFCASSPWTGESTEAFFGQGTRLTVV.

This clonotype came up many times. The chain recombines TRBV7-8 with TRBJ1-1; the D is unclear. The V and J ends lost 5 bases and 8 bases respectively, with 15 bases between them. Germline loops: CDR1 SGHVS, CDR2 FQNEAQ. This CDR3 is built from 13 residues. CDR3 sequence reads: CASSIDLAREAFF. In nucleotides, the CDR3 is TGTGCCAGCAGCATTGACTTAGCTCGGGAAGCTTTCTTT. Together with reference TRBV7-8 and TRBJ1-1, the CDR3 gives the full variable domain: GAGVSQSPRYKVAKRGQDVALRCDPISGHVSLFWYQQALGQGPEFLTYFQNEAQLDKSGLPSDRFFAERPEGSVSTLKIQRTQQEDSAVYLCASSIDLAREAFFGQGTRLTVV.

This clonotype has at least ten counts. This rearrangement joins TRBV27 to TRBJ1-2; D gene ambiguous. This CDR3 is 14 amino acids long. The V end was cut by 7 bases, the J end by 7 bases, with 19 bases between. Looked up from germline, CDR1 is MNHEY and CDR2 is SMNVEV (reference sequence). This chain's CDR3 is CASMGNTASFGYTF. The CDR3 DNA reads TGTGCCAGCATGGGGAATACAGCGAGTTTTGGCTACACCTTC.

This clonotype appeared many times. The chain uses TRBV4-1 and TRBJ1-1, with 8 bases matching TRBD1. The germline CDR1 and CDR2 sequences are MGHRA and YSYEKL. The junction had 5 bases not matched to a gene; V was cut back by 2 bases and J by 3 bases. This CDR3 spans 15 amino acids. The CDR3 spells CASSQLGQGHTEAFF. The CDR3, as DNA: TGCGCCAGCAGCCAACTTGGACAGGGCCACACTGAAGCTTTCTTT.

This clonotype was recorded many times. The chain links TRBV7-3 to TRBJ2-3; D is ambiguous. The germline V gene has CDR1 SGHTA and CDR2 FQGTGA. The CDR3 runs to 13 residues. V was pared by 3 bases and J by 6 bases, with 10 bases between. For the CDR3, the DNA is TGTGCCAGCAGCTTCGGTCCTGGGGATACGCAGTATTTT. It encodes CASSFGPGDTQYF.

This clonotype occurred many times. CDR3 sequence (DNA): TGTGCCAGCAACTTGAGATCCGGTGAAGCTTTCTTT. It codes for CASNLRSGEAFF. The rearrangement joins TRBV6-1 to TRBJ1-1; D unresolved. V shed 7 bases and J shed 7 bases, with 13 bases lying between them. The CDR3 is 12 residues long. Germline-derived CDR1 and CDR2 are MNHNS and SASEGT.

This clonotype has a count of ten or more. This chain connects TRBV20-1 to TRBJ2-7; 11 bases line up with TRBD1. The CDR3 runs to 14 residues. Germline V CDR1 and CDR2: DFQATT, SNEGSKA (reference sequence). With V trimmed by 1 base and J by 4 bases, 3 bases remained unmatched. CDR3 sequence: CSARGTGGLYEQYF. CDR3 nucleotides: TGCAGTGCTAGAGGGACAGGGGGCTTGTACGAGCAGTACTTC.

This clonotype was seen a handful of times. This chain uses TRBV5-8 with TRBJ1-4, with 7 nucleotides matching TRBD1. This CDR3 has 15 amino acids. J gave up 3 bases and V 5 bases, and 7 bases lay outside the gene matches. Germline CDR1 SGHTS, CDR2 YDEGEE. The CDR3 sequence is CASSRDSGPNEKLFF. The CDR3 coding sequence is TGTGCCAGCAGTCGGGACAGTGGGCCTAATGAAAAACTGTTTTTT.

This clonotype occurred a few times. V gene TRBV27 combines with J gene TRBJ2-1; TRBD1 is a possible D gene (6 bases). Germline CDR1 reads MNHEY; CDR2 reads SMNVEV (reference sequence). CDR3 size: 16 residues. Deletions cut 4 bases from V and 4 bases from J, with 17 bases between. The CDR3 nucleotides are TGTGCCAGCAGTTCCCCTCCCCGGGACAAATACAATGAGCAGTTCTTC. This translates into CASSSPPRDKYNEQFF.

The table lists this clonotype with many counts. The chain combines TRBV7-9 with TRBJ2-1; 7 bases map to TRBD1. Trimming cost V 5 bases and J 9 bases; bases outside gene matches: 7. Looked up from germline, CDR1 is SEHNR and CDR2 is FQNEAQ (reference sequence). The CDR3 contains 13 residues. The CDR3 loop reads CASSLQGGSEQFF. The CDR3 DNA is TGTGCCAGCAGCCTCCAAGGGGGCTCTGAGCAGTTCTTC.

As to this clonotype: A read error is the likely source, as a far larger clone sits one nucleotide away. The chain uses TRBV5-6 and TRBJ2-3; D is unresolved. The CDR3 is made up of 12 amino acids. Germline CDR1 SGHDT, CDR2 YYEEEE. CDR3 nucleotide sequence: TGTGCCAGCGGCTTTTTTGCAGATACGCAGTATTTT. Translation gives CASGFFADTQYF.

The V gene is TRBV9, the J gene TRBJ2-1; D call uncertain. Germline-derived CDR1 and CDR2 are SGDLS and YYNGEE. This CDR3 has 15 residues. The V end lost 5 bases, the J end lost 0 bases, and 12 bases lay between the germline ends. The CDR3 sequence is CASSETSSSYNEQFF. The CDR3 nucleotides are TGTGCCAGCAGTGAAACCTCGAGCTCCTACAATGAGCAGTTCTTC.

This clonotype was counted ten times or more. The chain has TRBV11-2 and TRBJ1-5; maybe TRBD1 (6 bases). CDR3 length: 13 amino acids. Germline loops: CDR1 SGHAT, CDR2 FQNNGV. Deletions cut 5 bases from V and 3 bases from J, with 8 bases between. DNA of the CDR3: TGTGCCAGCAGCGGACAGAACAATCAGCCCCAGCATTTT. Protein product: CASSGQNNQPQHF. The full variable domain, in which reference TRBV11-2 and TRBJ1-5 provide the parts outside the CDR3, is EAGVAQSPRYKIIEKRQSVAFWCNPISGHATLYWYQQILGQGPKLLIQFQNNGVVDDSQLPKDRFSAERLKGVDSTLKIQPAKLEDSAVYLCASSGQNNQPQHFGDGTRLSIL.

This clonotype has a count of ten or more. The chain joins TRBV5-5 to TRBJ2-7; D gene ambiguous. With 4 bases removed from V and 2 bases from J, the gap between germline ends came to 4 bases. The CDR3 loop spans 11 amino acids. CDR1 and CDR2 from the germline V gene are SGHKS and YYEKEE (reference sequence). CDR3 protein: CASSAAYEQYF. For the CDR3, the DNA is TGTGCCAGCAGCGCGGCCTACGAGCAGTACTTC.

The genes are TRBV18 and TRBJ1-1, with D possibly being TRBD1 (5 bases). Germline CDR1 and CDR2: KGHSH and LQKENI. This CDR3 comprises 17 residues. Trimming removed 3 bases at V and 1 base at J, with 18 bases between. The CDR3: CASSPRIRDGENTEAFF. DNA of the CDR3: TGTGCCAGCTCACCGCGCATAAGGGACGGCGAGAACACTGAAGCTTTCTTT.

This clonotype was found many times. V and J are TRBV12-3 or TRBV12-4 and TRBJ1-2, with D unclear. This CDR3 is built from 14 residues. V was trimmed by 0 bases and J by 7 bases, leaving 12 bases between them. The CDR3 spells CASSLASRTAGYTF. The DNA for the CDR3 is TGTGCCAGCAGTTTAGCATCCAGGACCGCTGGCTACACCTTC.

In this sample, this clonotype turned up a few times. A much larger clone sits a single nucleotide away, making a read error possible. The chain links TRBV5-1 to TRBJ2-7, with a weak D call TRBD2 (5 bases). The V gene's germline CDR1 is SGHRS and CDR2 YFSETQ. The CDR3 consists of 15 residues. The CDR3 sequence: CASSLEVGSSYGQYF. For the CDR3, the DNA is TGCGCCAGCAGCTTGGAGGTAGGGAGCTCCTACGGGCAGTACTTC.

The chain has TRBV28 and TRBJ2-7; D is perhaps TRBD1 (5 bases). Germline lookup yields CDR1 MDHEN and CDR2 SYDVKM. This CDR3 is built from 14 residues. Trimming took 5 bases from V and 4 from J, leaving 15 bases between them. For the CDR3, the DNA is TGTGCCAGCAGTCCTCGACAGAAGGGATACGAGCAGTACTTC. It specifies CASSPRQKGYEQYF.

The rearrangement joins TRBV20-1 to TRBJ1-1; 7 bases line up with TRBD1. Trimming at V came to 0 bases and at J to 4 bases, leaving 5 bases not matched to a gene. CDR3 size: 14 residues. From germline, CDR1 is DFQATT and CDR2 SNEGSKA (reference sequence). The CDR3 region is CSARDDRVATEAFF. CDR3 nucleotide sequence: TGCAGTGCTAGAGATGACAGGGTAGCCACTGAAGCTTTCTTT.

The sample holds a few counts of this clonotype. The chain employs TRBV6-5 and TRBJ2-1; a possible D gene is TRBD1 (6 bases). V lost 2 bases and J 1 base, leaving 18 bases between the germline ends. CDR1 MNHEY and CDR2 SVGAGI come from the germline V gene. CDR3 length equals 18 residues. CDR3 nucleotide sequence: TGTGCCAGCAGTTACGGCAGGGGTGGGACGCTTTCCTACAATGAGCAGTTCTTC. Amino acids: CASSYGRGGTLSYNEQFF.

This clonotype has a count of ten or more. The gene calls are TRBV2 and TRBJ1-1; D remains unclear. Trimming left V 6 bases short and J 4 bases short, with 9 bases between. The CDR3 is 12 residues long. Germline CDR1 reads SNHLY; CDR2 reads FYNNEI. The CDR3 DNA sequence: TGTGCCAGCAGCCCTTTAGTCACTGAAGCTTTCTTT. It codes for CASSPLVTEAFF.

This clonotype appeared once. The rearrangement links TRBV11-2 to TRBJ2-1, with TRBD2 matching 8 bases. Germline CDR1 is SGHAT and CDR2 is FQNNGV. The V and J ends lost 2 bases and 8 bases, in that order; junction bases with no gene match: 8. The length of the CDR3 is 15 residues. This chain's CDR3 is CASSLHPGGIDEQFF. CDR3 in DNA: TGTGCCAGCAGCTTACACCCGGGAGGGATCGATGAGCAGTTCTTC.